One sample yielded the 31 T cell receptor beta chains listed below, sequenced in a study of cytomegalovirus exposure and HLA in healthy donors. PCR involved 60 Vbeta and 13 Jbeta primers. Profiling relied on immunoSEQ multiplex PCR, and the TCRdb table lists in-frame clones only, not all of them. The sample holds approximately 160,000 clones, roughly 80% seen once. The sequencing sample was made of PBMCs. The receptors stem from a man aged 50-60 years in good health and CMV-seropositive.

The V and J genes are TRBV5-1 and TRBJ2-7, with D perhaps TRBD1 (5 bases). The CDR3 runs to 13 residues. V lost 4 bases, J lost 6 bases, and 14 bases lay in between. The germline V gene has CDR1 SGHRS and CDR2 YFSETQ. The CDR3 DNA reads as TGCGCCAGCAGCCTCAGGGTCGGATCCGAGCAGTACTTC. This encodes CASSLRVGSEQYF.

The chain couples TRBV5-1 to TRBJ1-1, with TRBD1 as a possible D gene (6 bases). The V and J ends lost 2 bases and 10 bases respectively, with 15 bases between them. The CDR3 has 13 amino acids. Germline V CDR1 and CDR2: SGHRS, YFSETQ. The CDR3 DNA sequence: TGCGCCAGCAGCTTCAGCCCACAGGGTACAGCTTTCTTT. This sequence encodes CASSFSPQGTAFF.

CDR3 sequence: CASSRLTVQFF. The DNA for the CDR3 is TGCGCCAGCAGCCGACTCACGGTGCAGTTCTTC. The chain combines TRBV4-1 with TRBJ2-1; D gene unclear. The V and J ends lost 4 bases and 12 bases respectively, with 10 bases between them. Germline V gives CDR1 MGHRA, CDR2 YSYEKL. This CDR3 comprises 11 residues.

This rearrangement joins TRBV10-2 to TRBJ2-1, with 10 bases fitting TRBD2. This CDR3 is built from 15 residues. The germline V gene has CDR1 WSHSY and CDR2 SAAADI. With 4 bases clipped from V and 5 bases from J, the junction kept 5 bases outside the gene matches. Here the CDR3 reads CASSGLAGANNEQFF. The CDR3, as DNA: TGCGCCAGCAGTGGGCTAGCGGGGGCCAACAATGAGCAGTTCTTC.

V and J are TRBV11-2 and TRBJ2-1, with TRBD2 identical over 7 bases. Germline values: CDR1 SGHAT, CDR2 FQNNGV. V trimming: 1 base; J trimming: 3 bases; junction bases outside the gene matches: 0. CDR3 length equals 14 residues. The CDR3 reads CASSLGTSYNEQFF. CDR3 sequence (DNA): TGTGCCAGCAGCTTAGGGACTAGCTACAATGAGCAGTTCTTC.

This clone was seen only once. The chain links TRBV5-8 to TRBJ1-4; 10 bases are a match to TRBD1. V trimming: 5 bases; J trimming: 10 bases; junction bases outside the gene matches: 11. The CDR3 totals 15 residues. CDR1 and CDR2 (germline): SGHTS, YDEGEE. The CDR3 DNA is TGTGCCAGCAGATCCGGGACAGGGGAGAGTAGAAAACTGTTTTTT. Translation gives CASRSGTGESRKLFF.

In the case of this clone: At one boundary the junction diverges from the germline segment, which might be a read error. V usage is TRBV7-9 and J usage is TRBJ2-7, with a possible D match to TRBD2 (6 bases). Germline CDR1 reads SEHNR; CDR2 reads FQNEAQ (reference sequence). This CDR3 is 14 amino acids long. CDR3 nucleotides: TGTGCCAGCAGCTTAGCGGGGTACCCGGGAGAGCAGTATTTC. Its translation is CASSLAGYPGEQYF.

As concerns this clone: The junction departs from the called germline gene at one end, perhaps through a read error. This rearrangement joins TRBV5-1 to TRBJ2-7; 13 bases line up with TRBD2. From germline, CDR1 is SGHRS and CDR2 YFSETQ. CDR3 length: 17 residues. This CDR3 is CASSPSGTSGTSYEQNF. The CDR3 region has the DNA TGCGCCAGCAGCCCCTCGGGGACTAGCGGGACGTCCTACGAGCAGAACTTC.

The chain uses TRBV9 and TRBJ2-7, with D possibly TRBD2 on 5 matching bases. V lost 4 bases, J lost 0 bases, and 11 bases lay in between. Germline-derived CDR1 and CDR2 are SGDLS and YYNGEE. The CDR3 length is 14 residues. The CDR3 coding sequence is TGTGCCAGCAGCACTAGTGGTGGCTCCTACGAGCAGTACTTC. It translates to CASSTSGGSYEQYF.

This clone has a handful of counts. The chain links TRBV9 to TRBJ2-2; 10 nucleotides match TRBD2. The CDR3 spans 17 residues. Germline CDR1 is SGDLS and CDR2 is YYNGEE. Unmatched junction bases numbered 10, after V lost 0 bases and J lost 8 bases. The CDR3 coding sequence is TGTGCCAGCAGCGTAGCCCCTGTAGCGGGAGGATGGGGGGAGCTGTTTTTT. Its protein is CASSVAPVAGGWGELFF. The full variable domain, its missing parts supplied by reference TRBV9 and TRBJ2-2, is DSGVTQTPKHLITATGQRVTLRCSPRSGDLSVYWYQQSLDQGLQFLIQYYNGEERAKGNILERFSAQQFPDLHSELNLSSLELGDSALYFCASSVAPVAGGWGELFFGEGSRLTVL.

The rearrangement uses TRBV5-8 and TRBJ2-3, with 8 bases matching TRBD2. Germline CDR1 is SGHTS and CDR2 is YDEGEE. The CDR3 totals 16 residues. V lost 0 bases, J lost 5 bases, and 8 bases stayed unmatched. Written as DNA, the CDR3 is TGTGCCAGCAGCTTGGGGTCGGGGGGGCTTGGAGATACGCAGTATTTT. The encoded protein is CASSLGSGGLGDTQYF. The full variable domain, its missing parts supplied by reference TRBV5-8 and TRBJ2-3, is EAGVTQSPTHLIKTRGQQATLRCSPISGHTSVYWYQQALGLGLQFLLWYDEGEERNRGNFPPRFSGRQFPNYSSELNVNALELEDSALYLCASSLGSGGLGDTQYFGPGTRLTVL.

This chain links TRBV28 with TRBJ2-2, with D perhaps matching TRBD1 (8 bases). CDR1 is MDHEN and CDR2 is SYDVKM in the germline V gene. The CDR3 contains 16 residues. The V gene lost 9 bases and the J gene lost 2 bases, with 19 bases spanning the gap. The CDR3 spells CASTAGDRLNTGELFF. In DNA form, the CDR3 reads TGTGCCAGTACCGCGGGGGACAGGCTAAACACCGGGGAGCTGTTTTTT.

V is TRBV15 and J is TRBJ2-7; tentatively, D is TRBD1 (5 bases). The CDR3 is 15 amino acids. V shed 3 bases and J shed 3 bases, with 15 bases lying between them. Germline V gives CDR1 LNHNV, CDR2 YYDKDF (reference sequence). The chain's CDR3 is CATSSLQGMNYEQYF. DNA of the CDR3: TGTGCCACCAGCAGCCTCCAGGGAATGAACTACGAGCAGTACTTC.

The rearrangement joins TRBV30 to TRBJ2-3, with TRBD2 identical over 12 bases. The CDR3 contains 15 residues. V was clipped by 5 bases and J by 3 bases; unmatched bases: 6. Germline V lookup: CDR1 GTSNPN, CDR2 SVGIG (reference sequence). The chain's CDR3 is CAWGGLAGGTDTQYF. The CDR3 DNA sequence: TGTGCCTGGGGGGGGCTAGCGGGAGGGACAGATACGCAGTATTTT.

V is TRBV9 and J is TRBJ1-3; possibly TRBD1 for D (6 bases). The CDR3 contains 15 residues. Between the trimmed V and J ends, which lost 3 bases and 0 bases, there was a span of 10 bases. The germline gives CDR1 SGDLS, CDR2 YYNGEE. In nucleotides, the CDR3 is TGTGCCAGCAGCGGTTTGGACAGCTCTGGAAACACCATATATTTT. Translating gives CASSGLDSSGNTIYF.

The rearrangement joins TRBV4-1 to TRBJ2-7; 7 positions match TRBD1. V dropped 0 bases and J dropped 5; count of bases not matched to a gene: 10. This CDR3 has 16 residues. Germline-derived CDR1 and CDR2 are MGHRA and YSYEKL. In DNA form, the CDR3 reads TGCGCCAGCAGCCAAGATGACAGGGTAGAGTGGAACGAGCAGTACTTC. It translates to CASSQDDRVEWNEQYF.

CDR3 region: CASSLAYNQPQHF. The CDR3 DNA sequence: TGCGCCAGCAGCCTGGCTTACAATCAGCCCCAGCATTTT. V and J are TRBV4-1 and TRBJ1-5; D gene uncertain. V was trimmed by 4 bases and J by 3 bases, leaving 7 bases between them. Germline values: CDR1 MGHRA, CDR2 YSYEKL. This CDR3 is 13 amino acids long.

The chain combines TRBV2 with TRBJ2-7; 8 bases are shared with TRBD1. J lost 6 bases, V lost 6 bases, and 10 bases had no gene match. The germline V gene has CDR1 SNHLY and CDR2 FYNNEI. The CDR3 has 14 amino acids. In DNA form, the CDR3 reads TGTGCCAGCAGCCGGACAGGGAATGTCCCCGAGCAGTACTTC. This translates into CASSRTGNVPEQYF.

This rearrangement joins TRBV4-1 to TRBJ2-3, with 8 bases matching TRBD1. The germline V gene encodes CDR1 MGHRA and CDR2 YSYEKL. This CDR3 has 16 residues. Trimming at V came to 1 base and at J to 2 bases, leaving 5 bases not matched to a gene. DNA of the CDR3: TGCGCCAGCAGCCAAGGCCGGGACAGGACCACAGATACGCAGTATTTT. It specifies CASSQGRDRTTDTQYF.

The CDR3 region is CASSGTGAGELFF. CDR3 nucleotides: TGTGCCAGCAGTGGGACAGGGGCCGGGGAGCTGTTTTTT. This sequence joins TRBV2 and TRBJ2-2, with TRBD1 matching 9 bases. Germline assignment: CDR1 SNHLY and CDR2 FYNNEI. The CDR3 has 13 residues. The V and J ends lost 4 bases and 6 bases, in that order; junction bases with no gene match: 0.

The chain recombines TRBV7-9 with TRBJ2-7; D possibly corresponds to TRBD1 (5 bases). The CDR3 is made up of 14 amino acids. The V gene lost 5 bases and the J gene lost 0 bases, with 11 bases spanning the gap. The germline gives CDR1 SEHNR, CDR2 FQNEAQ (reference sequence). The CDR3 nucleotides read TGTGCCAGCAGCCCCCAGACAGCCTCCTACGAGCAGTACTTC. Protein: CASSPQTASYEQYF. The full variable domain, with the rest looked up from reference TRBV7-9 and TRBJ2-7, is DTGVSQNPRHKITKRGQNVTFRCDPISEHNRLYWYRQTLGQGPEFLTYFQNEAQLEKSRLLSDRFSAERPKGSFSTLEIQRTEQGDSAMYLCASSPQTASYEQYFGPGTRLTVT.

V and J are TRBV2 and TRBJ1-4, with 10 positions matching TRBD1. With V trimmed by 3 bases and J by 4 bases, 8 bases remained unmatched. This CDR3 comprises 17 residues. From germline, CDR1 is SNHLY and CDR2 FYNNEI. The DNA of the CDR3 is TGTGCCAGCAGTGAGGCCGGGACAGGGGCCTTTAATGAAAAACTGTTTTTT. This sequence encodes CASSEAGTGAFNEKLFF.

The chain has TRBV5-3 and TRBJ2-1; D perhaps matches TRBD2 (5 bases). TRBV5-3 is an ORF; its function is uncertain. Trimming pared 4 bases from V and 5 bases from J, leaving 19 bases between. This CDR3 contains 16 residues. Here the CDR3 reads CARSARPRTPDNEQFF. The CDR3 DNA reads TGTGCCAGAAGCGCCCGTCCCAGGACTCCTGACAATGAGCAGTTCTTC.

This clone appeared a few times. The V and J genes are TRBV30 and TRBJ2-7; D may be TRBD1 (6 bases). Trimming cost V 0 bases and J 4 bases, with 10 bases left between them. The CDR3 consists of 13 residues. The germline CDR1 and CDR2 sequences are GTSNPN and SVGIG (reference sequence). CDR3 nucleotides: TGTGCCTGGAGTGTGGGGGCATCGTACGAGCAGTACTTC. This gives the protein CAWSVGASYEQYF.

This rearrangement joins TRBV9 to TRBJ2-3, with D perhaps matching TRBD2 (5 bases). The CDR3 has 14 amino acids. V dropped 3 bases and J dropped 2 bases, with 10 bases sitting between them. CDR1 SGDLS and CDR2 YYNGEE come from the germline V gene. The CDR3: CASSAGLSTDTQYF. CDR3 nucleotides: TGTGCCAGCAGCGCCGGACTTTCCACAGATACGCAGTATTTT.

This clone was found a few times. The chain joins TRBV28 to TRBJ2-7; 7 nucleotides line up with TRBD1. CDR1 is MDHEN and CDR2 is SYDVKM in the germline V gene. After removal of 6 bases from V and 6 bases from J, the junction contained 5 bases not matched to a gene. CDR3 size: 12 residues. The CDR3 DNA is TGTGCCAGCAGCCTGACAGGGTTCGAGCAGTACTTC. It yields the protein CASSLTGFEQYF.

The V call is TRBV18, the J call TRBJ2-3; D ambiguous. Germline V CDR1 and CDR2: KGHSH, LQKENI. The CDR3 has 15 residues. Trimming removed 3 bases at V and 0 bases at J, with 10 bases between. CDR3 residues: CASSPLETSTDTQYF. CDR3 bases: TGTGCCAGCTCACCCCTAGAGACTAGCACAGATACGCAGTATTTT. The full variable domain, completed using reference TRBV18 and TRBJ2-3, is NAGVMQNPRHLVRRRGQEARLRCSPMKGHSHVYWYRQLPEEGLKFMVYLQKENIIDESGMPKERFSAEFPKEGPSILRIQQVVRGDSAAYFCASSPLETSTDTQYFGPGTRLTVL.

The V and J genes are TRBV28 and TRBJ1-5; D not resolved. There are 12 residues in the CDR3. In germline, CDR1 is MDHEN, CDR2 SYDVKM. The V end lost 5 bases, the J end lost 4 bases, and 6 bases lay between the germline ends. Here the CDR3 DNA reads TGTGCCAGCAGTGGGCCAAATCAGCCCCAGCATTTT. Encoded protein: CASSGPNQPQHF. The entire variable domain, with the rest obtained from reference TRBV28 and TRBJ1-5, is as follows: DVKVTQSSRYLVKRTGEKVFLECVQDMDHENMFWYRQDPGLGLRLIYFSYDVKMKEKGDIPEGYSVSREKKERFSLILESASTNQTSMYLCASSGPNQPQHFGDGTRLSIL.

V gene TRBV7-9 combines with J gene TRBJ2-4; TRBD1 might be the D (7 bases). Germline CDR1 SEHNR, CDR2 FQNEAQ (reference sequence). CDR3 size: 17 residues. Between the trimmed V and J ends, which lost 2 bases and 6 bases, there was a span of 20 bases. Here the CDR3 reads CASSLTHRGVGGNIQYF. CDR3 DNA: TGTGCCAGCAGCTTAACACACAGGGGAGTGGGGGGAAACATTCAGTACTTC.

This chain joins TRBV19 and TRBJ2-7; no definite D call. Germline values: CDR1 LNHDA, CDR2 SQIVND (reference sequence). This CDR3 comprises 15 residues. Trimming shortened V by 6 bases and J by 1 base, and 16 bases separated the two germline ends. This CDR3 reads CASSRYSAPSYEQYF. The DNA for the CDR3 is TGTGCCAGTAGCCGATACAGTGCCCCTTCCTACGAGCAGTACTTC.

V and J are TRBV7-6 and TRBJ2-6, with a possible D match to TRBD1 (6 bases). Germline loops: CDR1 SGHVS, CDR2 FNYEAQ. Trimming took off 5 bases at V and 2 bases at J, with 13 bases between the two ends. There are 16 residues in the CDR3. CDR3 sequence reads: CASSPTGLAGANVLTF. The CDR3 region has the DNA TGTGCCAGCAGCCCGACAGGTTTAGCTGGGGCCAACGTCCTGACTTTC.